This entry features one TCR beta chain sequence. Its antigen is unidentified. The junction departs from germline at one end; a sequencing error may be responsible. Axillary draining lymph nodes of breast cancer patients supplied the node samples. The entry originates in a study of breast tumors, draining lymph nodes, adjacent tissues. Study outcomes and limitations: Tumor and nontumor repertoires were significantly more similar in luminal-like than in basal-like breast cancer.

The CDR3 is made up of 16 amino acids. Per the germline V gene, CDR1 is SGHNT and CDR2 is YENEEA. Each CDR3 protein is one row after TCRdb ran MiXCR on the multiplex PCR reads. This table holds approximately 210,000 distinct CDR3 sequences, roughly 30% found once. The chain joins TRBV11-3 to TRBJ2-7; TRBD2 agrees at 7 bases. The sequenced material came from axillary lymph node tissue. The source is a female donor with breast cancer. Some clones in this sample may be carry-over from other donors' samples. The CDR3 spells CAGSDEGGGSRHEQYF. CDR3 bases: TGTGCCGGCAGCGACGAGGGCGGCGGGAGTAGGCACGAGCAGTACTTC. The whole variable domain, filled in from reference TRBV11-3 and TRBJ2-7, reads EAGVVQSPRYKIIEKKQPVAFWCNPISGHNTLYWYLQNLGQGPELLIRYENEEAVDDSQLPKDRFSAERLKGVDSTLKIQPAELGDSAVYLCAGSDEGGGSRHEQYFGPGTRLTVT.